The 24 T cell receptor beta chains reported below all come from one sample, sequenced in a study of human T cells and chemical hapten exposure. MiXCR, run by TCRdb on the RACE reads, gives a single entry per CDR3 protein. The sample lists 45,000 to 60,000 distinct CDR3 sequences, 9.3% occurring once. Time point in this sample: patch test 1, 2 weeks after DPC sensitization. The treatment was: therapeutic diphenylcyclopropenone sensitization with weekly scalp DPC. Sample: whole blood, taken in connection with sensitization to the hapten diphenylcyclopropenone (DPC). The source of these receptors is a woman aged 40 to 50 with alopecia areata. Some clones in this sample may be carry-over from other donors' samples.

This clonotype came up a few times. In nucleotides, the CDR3 is TGTGCCAGACCGACGCCTTATAGCAATCAGCCCCAGCATTTT. It is translated as CARPTPYSNQPQHF. This chain joins TRBV12-3 or TRBV12-4 and TRBJ1-5; D remains ambiguous. V gave up 9 bases and J gave up 0 bases, with 12 bases separating them. The CDR3 is 14 residues long.

The rearrangement uses TRBV5-6 and TRBJ1-1; 8 bases fit TRBD1. The J segment lost 3 bases and the V segment lost 3 bases, leaving 7 bases of the junction unmatched. This CDR3 comprises 15 residues. Germline V lookup: CDR1 SGHDT, CDR2 YYEEEE. The CDR3 DNA reads as TGTGCCAGCAGCTCGGGACAGGAGCCGGACACTGAAGCTTTCTTT. Residues: CASSSGQEPDTEAFF.

The chain carries TRBV20-1 and TRBJ2-1; 8 bases align to TRBD2. Trimming removed 2 bases from V and 1 base from J; junction bases left unmatched: 7. In germline, CDR1 is DFQATT, CDR2 SNEGSKA (reference sequence). This CDR3 comprises 16 residues. CDR3 DNA sequence: TGCAGTGCTAGAAGCCCAACTAGCGGATCCTACAATGAGCAGTTCTTC. It codes for CSARSPTSGSYNEQFF.

This clonotype was found many times. Mismatch with germline at one junction end may stem from a read error. This chain links TRBV4-2 with TRBJ2-3; D not certain. Germline values: CDR1 LGHNA, CDR2 YNFKEQ. This CDR3 has 8 amino acids. CDR3 bases: TGTGCCAGCAGCCAAGAGCATTTT. Protein product: CASSQEHF.

This clonotype was counted ten times or more. The rearrangement links TRBV3-1 to TRBJ2-5, with D tentatively TRBD2 (6 bases). CDR3 length: 14 residues. The germline V gene has CDR1 LGHDT and CDR2 YNNKEL (reference sequence). V gave up 0 bases and J gave up 5 bases, with 10 bases separating them. The CDR3, as DNA: TGTGCCAGCAGCCAAGATGTCGGGGGTGAGACCCAGTACTTC. It translates to CASSQDVGGETQYF.

The chain has TRBV28 and TRBJ1-6; D not certain. CDR3 size: 13 residues. The germline V gene has CDR1 MDHEN and CDR2 SYDVKM. Trimming shortened V by 2 bases and J by 6 bases, and 5 bases separated the two germline ends. CDR3 region: CASSLLSNSPLHF. In DNA form, the CDR3 reads TGTGCCAGCAGTTTACTCTCTAATTCACCCCTCCACTTT.

This clonotype has ten or more counts. The DNA of the CDR3 is TGTGCCAGCAGCCCCCAAGATACGCAGTATTTT. This sequence encodes CASSPQDTQYF. The chain employs TRBV25-1 and TRBJ2-3; D unclear. This CDR3 spans 11 amino acids. The germline gives CDR1 MGHDK, CDR2 SYGVNS. Trimming cost V 6 bases and J 5 bases, with 6 bases left between them.

In nucleotides, the CDR3 is TGCAGTGCTAGAGGGACAGGGTGGCCCTACAATGAGCAGTTCTTC. Amino acid sequence: CSARGTGWPYNEQFF. The chain uses TRBV20-1 and TRBJ2-1, with TRBD1 identical over 8 bases. The junction had 4 bases not matched to a gene; V was cut back by 1 base and J by 2 bases. The germline CDR1 and CDR2 sequences are DFQATT and SNEGSKA (reference sequence). The CDR3 has 15 residues.

The table lists this clonotype with many counts. The chain couples TRBV5-1 to TRBJ2-1; D may match TRBD1 or TRBD2 (6 bases each). CDR1 and CDR2 (germline): SGHRS, YFSETQ. CDR3 length: 15 amino acids. Trimming took off 3 bases at V and 1 base at J, with 11 bases between the two ends. The CDR3 coding sequence is TGCGCCAGCAGCTGGGGGGCCAATTCCTACAATGAGCAGTTCTTC. Protein sequence: CASSWGANSYNEQFF.

The rearrangement links TRBV6-2 or TRBV6-3 to TRBJ1-2; no clear D. The CDR3 has 15 amino acids. V lost 0 bases and J 6 bases, leaving 14 bases between the germline ends. Germline values: CDR1 MNHEY, CDR2 SVGEGT. In nucleotides, the CDR3 is TGTGCCAGCAGTTACTCTCTGGGAGGTCCGCATGGCTACACCTTC. Protein sequence: CASSYSLGGPHGYTF.

This clonotype was seen ten or more times. The chain recombines TRBV5-6 with TRBJ1-5; 9 nucleotides agree with TRBD1. V was clipped by 5 bases and J by 6 bases; unmatched bases: 9. Germline V CDR1 and CDR2: SGHDT, YYEEEE. The CDR3 is made up of 15 amino acids. CDR3 amino acids: CASSPGTGSPQPQHF. The CDR3 bases are TGTGCCAGCAGTCCCGGGACAGGGAGCCCTCAGCCCCAGCATTTT.

The V gene is TRBV29-1, the J gene TRBJ1-1, with 8 bases matching TRBD1. The CDR3 consists of 14 residues. The V gene end was trimmed by 6 bases and the J gene end by 4 bases; junction bases not matched to a gene: 10. Germline loops: CDR1 SQVTM, CDR2 ANQGSEA. In DNA, the CDR3 is TGCAGCGTGGGGGCCCCAGGGGGCGTCACTGAAGCTTTCTTT. Translation: CSVGAPGGVTEAFF.

Ten or more counts support this clonotype. This likely comes from a read error, as the CDR3 has no conserved phenylalanine or tryptophan at its end. This chain uses TRBV2 with TRBJ2-1; D possibly corresponds to TRBD2 (6 bases). V gave up 10 bases and J gave up 2 bases, with 15 bases separating them. The CDR3 covers 14 residues. Germline assignment: CDR1 SNHLY and CDR2 FYNNEI. The CDR3 DNA is TGTGCCATCCCTCACCCGGGAGCCTACAATGAGCAGTTCTCC. It codes for CAIPHPGAYNEQFS.

This clonotype was seen ten or more times. The gene calls are TRBV18 and TRBJ1-1; D is perhaps TRBD1 (5 bases). Germline values: CDR1 KGHSH, CDR2 LQKENI. This CDR3 is 14 amino acids long. Trimming took off 1 base at V and 3 bases at J, with 9 bases between the two ends. The CDR3 DNA follows: TGTGCCAGCTCACCACTGATGGGGGACACTGAAGCTTTCTTT. It codes for CASSPLMGDTEAFF.

This chain links TRBV12-3 or TRBV12-4 with TRBJ2-7, with D perhaps assigned TRBD1 or TRBD2 (5 bases each). Trimming shortened V by 3 bases and J by 2 bases, and 14 bases separated the two germline ends. The CDR3 spans 15 residues. The CDR3 region has the DNA TGTGCCAGCAGTTTTAATTGGGACCCAGCCTACGAGCAGTACTTC. Translated, it gives CASSFNWDPAYEQYF.

At least ten counts were recorded for this clonotype. DNA of the CDR3: TGTGCCAGCAGCTTGGTCACAGATACGCAGTATTTT. Residues: CASSLVTDTQYF. This sequence joins TRBV11-1 and TRBJ2-3; D remains unclear. CDR3 length equals 12 residues. V lost 3 bases to trimming and J lost 2 bases, with 3 bases between them. The germline gives CDR1 SGHAT, CDR2 FQDESV (reference sequence).

This clonotype occurred many times. The V gene is TRBV19, the J gene TRBJ2-6; TRBD1 matches at 7 bases. The germline CDR1 and CDR2 sequences are LNHDA and SQIVND (reference sequence). With 4 bases clipped from V and 0 bases from J, the junction kept 6 bases outside the gene matches. The CDR3 sequence is 17 residues long. The CDR3 region has the DNA TGTGCCAGTAGTAGGGACAGCCGAGTCTCTGGGGCCAACGTCCTGACTTTC. This codes for CASSRDSRVSGANVLTF.

In its sample, this clonotype was seen many times. The chain carries TRBV6-2 or TRBV6-3 and TRBJ2-1; 7 positions agree with TRBD1. The ends lost 8 bases at V and 5 bases at J; junction bases unmatched: 9. Germline assignment: CDR1 MNHEY and CDR2 SVGEGT. This CDR3 comprises 14 residues. The DNA of the CDR3 is TGTGCCAGCGAAGGGACAGTAGAGCACAATGAGCAGTTCTTC. Translated, it gives CASEGTVEHNEQFF.

This clonotype was seen ten or more times. In nucleotides, the CDR3 is TGTGCCAGCTCATCGTACAATGAGCAGTTCTTC. Protein: CASSSYNEQFF. The V call is TRBV18, the J call TRBJ2-1; D uncertain. CDR1 is KGHSH and CDR2 is LQKENI in the germline V gene. There are 11 residues in the CDR3. V was pared by 5 bases and J by 4 bases, with 3 bases between.

The table lists this clonotype with a few counts. The V gene is TRBV11-2, the J gene TRBJ1-3, with unresolved D. The CDR3 totals 15 residues. In germline, CDR1 is SGHAT, CDR2 FQNNGV. Trimming pared 5 bases from V and 6 bases from J, leaving 17 bases between. The CDR3: CASSRLRQALNTIYF. The CDR3 DNA reads as TGTGCCAGCAGCCGCCTGAGGCAGGCCTTAAACACCATATATTTT. Filled out from reference TRBV11-2 and TRBJ1-3, the complete variable domain reads EAGVAQSPRYKIIEKRQSVAFWCNPISGHATLYWYQQILGQGPKLLIQFQNNGVVDDSQLPKDRFSAERLKGVDSTLKIQPAKLEDSAVYLCASSRLRQALNTIYFGEGSWLTVV.

V gene TRBV18 combines with J gene TRBJ1-6; no definite D call. Looked up from germline, CDR1 is KGHSH and CDR2 is LQKENI. V was cut by 2 bases and J by 5 bases, with 13 bases left in between. The CDR3 spans 16 residues. CDR3 residues: CASSPVAYSNNSPLHF. CDR3 coding DNA: TGTGCCAGCTCACCAGTGGCATACAGCAATAATTCACCCCTCCACTTT.

This clonotype was found many times. The chain has TRBV10-2 and TRBJ1-4; D is unresolved. CDR1 is WSHSY and CDR2 is SAAADI in the germline V gene. CDR3 size: 11 residues. The ends were cut back, 7 bases at V and 8 bases at J, with 8 bases in the middle. The CDR3, as DNA: TGCGCCAGCAAATTAGGGGAAAAACTGTTTTTT. Amino acid sequence: CASKLGEKLFF.

The rearrangement links TRBV20-1 to TRBJ2-2; D may be TRBD1 (6 bases). This CDR3 region has 12 residues. V was shortened by 6 bases and J by 6 bases, with 11 bases between the two germline ends. The germline CDR1 and CDR2 sequences are DFQATT and SNEGSKA (reference sequence). The CDR3 region has the DNA TGCAGTGCCATTGACAGGTCCGGGGAGCTGTTTTTT. Its translation is CSAIDRSGELFF.

V usage is TRBV6-2 or TRBV6-3 and J usage is TRBJ2-7; D is uncertain. This CDR3 has 15 residues. V was pared by 0 bases and J by 2 bases, with 11 bases between. CDR1 is MNHEY and CDR2 is SVGEGT in the germline V gene. The CDR3 DNA is TGTGCCAGCAGTTACTCGATTCACGGTACCTACGAGCAGTACTTC. Translating it yields CASSYSIHGTYEQYF.